Below, one T cell receptor beta chain is given with its context. Its antigen remains unknown. V was pared by 0 bases and J by 7 bases, with 4 bases of the junction left unmatched. Germline V gene sequence: CDR1 DFQATT, CDR2 SNEGSKA (reference sequence). The CDR3 is made up of 15 amino acids. This entry is derived from a study of CD8+CD57+ T cells in acquired aplastic anemia. Turning to the study itself: Sorted CD4+ and CD8+ cells yielded DNA averaging roughly 3.3 ug.

Genomic DNA templated the TCR beta VDJ and CDR3 profiling. TCRdb called the reads again in MiXCR, with one record for every CDR3 protein. The sample contains 150,000 or so distinct CDR3 sequences, just over 50% of which appear only once. Study-level points and caveats: Significant differences in CD8+ Simpson's diversity were not observed between patients and controls. Sharing between patients and controls was observed for roughly 30 CD8+ CDR3 sequences.

Patients who underwent sequencing had shown CD8+CD57+ cell expansion by flow cytometry. The cohort consisted entirely of patients having severe acquired aplastic anemia. The material sequenced was sorted CD4+, CD8+, or CD8+CD57+ T cells (not recorded which) from PBMCs. This receptor was taken from a human donor with aplastic anemia. The chain joins TRBV20-1 to TRBJ1-6; 9 nucleotides align to TRBD1. The CDR3: CSARERTGENSPLHF. CDR3 nucleotides: TGCAGTGCTAGAGAGAGGACAGGGGAGAATTCACCCCTCCACTTT.